This passage covers 14 T cell receptor beta chains from one sample sequenced in a study of identical twins. MiXCR was run by TCRdb on the 5' RACE reads, yielding one entry per CDR3 protein. The sample shows around 490,000 distinct CDR3 sequences, roughly 15% of them seen only once. The sample was also reused in another study, on yellow fever vaccine responses in identical twins.

Material: CD4+ T cells sorted from blood. Receptor source: a woman aged 18-35 years in good health.

This clonotype has more than one count but fewer than ten. The chain recombines TRBV29-1 with TRBJ2-7, with 10 bases lining up with TRBD2. Per germline, CDR1 SQVTM and CDR2 ANQGSEA. Trimming cost V 5 bases and J 0 bases; bases outside gene matches: 7. This CDR3 comprises 15 residues. The CDR3 loop is CSVSRTSGNSYEQYF. In DNA form, the CDR3 reads TGCAGCGTTTCAAGGACTAGCGGCAACTCCTACGAGCAGTACTTC.

This clonotype was detected only a few times. The chain is built from TRBV6-1 and TRBJ2-1, with 10 positions matching TRBD2. V shed 1 base, J shed 4 bases, and the junction held 7 bases outside the gene matches. Germline V gene lookup returns CDR1 MNHNS and CDR2 SASEGT. The CDR3 covers 17 residues. DNA for the CDR3: TGTGCCAGCAGTGAAGGCAGCGGGAGGGCCGGATACAATGAGCAGTTCTTC. It yields the protein CASSEGSGRAGYNEQFF.

This clonotype has just a few counts. The chain employs TRBV2 and TRBJ2-2; 9 bases line up with TRBD1. V was pared by 6 bases and J by 5 bases, with 4 bases of the junction left unmatched. The germline V gene encodes CDR1 SNHLY and CDR2 FYNNEI. The CDR3 sequence is 14 residues long. The CDR3 sequence: CASRGQGRTGELFF. The CDR3 DNA is TGTGCCAGCAGAGGACAGGGGCGAACCGGGGAGCTGTTTTTT.

The chain joins TRBV12-3 or TRBV12-4 to TRBJ2-3; D remains ambiguous. The CDR3 has 16 amino acids. Between the trimmed V and J ends, which lost 1 base and 2 bases, there was a span of 13 bases. CDR3 sequence: CASSLGTQIYTDTQYF. The CDR3 DNA sequence: TGTGCCAGCAGTTTAGGGACCCAGATTTACACAGATACGCAGTATTTT.

This clonotype has just a few counts. This rearrangement joins TRBV7-7 to TRBJ2-3; 8 bases fit TRBD2. The germline gives CDR1 SSHAT, CDR2 FNYEAQ (reference sequence). V lost 5 bases, J lost 7 bases, and 8 bases stayed unmatched. The CDR3 consists of 14 residues. In nucleotides, the CDR3 is TGTGCCAGCAGCCCGGGACTAGTCGACAATACGCAGTATTTT. The encoded protein is CASSPGLVDNTQYF.

The chain recombines TRBV3-1 with TRBJ2-1; D is tentatively TRBD1 or TRBD2 (5 bases each). CDR1 LGHDT and CDR2 YNNKEL come from the germline V gene (reference sequence). The V end lost 1 base, the J end lost 3 bases, and 10 bases lay between the germline ends. The CDR3 runs to 15 residues. The CDR3 nucleotides read TGTGCCAGCAGCCAAGCGGGGCGCGTCTACAATGAGCAGTTCTTC. Its translation is CASSQAGRVYNEQFF.

There are a few counts of this clonotype. The gene calls are TRBV7-2 and TRBJ2-4, with D possibly matching TRBD2 (6 bases). The CDR3 loop spans 12 amino acids. The V end was cut by 0 bases, the J end by 11 bases, with 8 bases between. CDR1 SGHTA and CDR2 FQGNSA come from the germline V gene. The CDR3 loop is CASSLAGGVQYF. CDR3 coding DNA: TGTGCCAGCAGCTTAGCGGGGGGTGTTCAGTACTTC. Full variable domain (rest looked up from reference TRBV7-2 and TRBJ2-4): GAGVSQSPSNKVTEKGKDVELRCDPISGHTALYWYRQSLGQGLEFLIYFQGNSAPDKSGLPSDRFSAERTGGSVSTLTIQRTQQEDSAVYLCASSLAGGVQYFGAGTRLSVL.

This clonotype turned up a few times. The chain combines TRBV28 with TRBJ2-7, with D possibly TRBD1 on 5 matching bases. This CDR3 has 13 amino acids. The germline V gene encodes CDR1 MDHEN and CDR2 SYDVKM. V was pared by 6 bases and J by 6 bases, with 15 bases between. CDR3 nucleotides: TGTGCCAGCAGCTACGCCGGACAAGCCGAGCAGTACGTC. Translated, it gives CASSYAGQAEQYV.

This clonotype was observed a handful of times. The chain uses TRBV5-1 and TRBJ2-7, with a weak D call TRBD2 (7 bases). Germline V gene data show CDR1 as SGHRS and CDR2 as YFSETQ. The CDR3 spans 15 residues. Trimming pared 5 bases from V and 3 bases from J, leaving 18 bases between. For the CDR3, the DNA is TGCGCCAGCAGAAAAGGGGGGGTGGATAACTACGAGCAGTACTTC. This gives the protein CASRKGGVDNYEQYF.

This clonotype has a handful of counts. The rearrangement uses TRBV11-2 and TRBJ2-3; unclear D gene. Germline CDR1 is SGHAT and CDR2 is FQNNGV. Trimming shortened V by 2 bases and J by 6 bases, and 9 bases separated the two germline ends. The CDR3 runs to 13 residues. CDR3 in DNA: TGTGCCAGCAGCTTAAGGCAGGTCGATACGCAGTATTTT. Residues: CASSLRQVDTQYF.

The genes are TRBV11-2 and TRBJ2-4; no reliable D call. CDR1 is SGHAT, CDR2 FQNNGV, per germline. The CDR3 has 14 amino acids. With 2 bases removed from V and 3 bases from J, the gap between germline ends came to 8 bases. The CDR3 is CASSLTVGKNIQYF. DNA of the CDR3: TGTGCCAGCAGCTTAACGGTGGGCAAAAACATTCAGTACTTC.

The chain combines TRBV5-1 with TRBJ2-3; no reliable D call. The CDR3 runs to 13 residues. Trimming shortened V by 3 bases and J by 6 bases, and 11 bases separated the two germline ends. Germline CDR1 is SGHRS and CDR2 is YFSETQ. CDR3 loop: CASSSTEYDTQYF. The CDR3 DNA follows: TGCGCCAGCAGCTCAACCGAGTATGATACGCAGTATTTT.

The sample holds a few counts of this clonotype. The chain carries TRBV7-9 and TRBJ1-1, with a possible D match to TRBD1 (6 bases). CDR1 is SEHNR, CDR2 FQNEAQ, per germline (reference sequence). The V end lost 4 bases, the J end lost 1 base, and 13 bases lay between the germline ends. The CDR3 covers 15 residues. The CDR3 region has the DNA TGTGCCAGCAGCTCCCACAGGGCGGGGAACACTGAAGCTTTCTTT. It is translated as CASSSHRAGNTEAFF.

This clonotype was seen more than once but under ten times. The gene calls are TRBV3-1 and TRBJ1-3; a weak D match, TRBD1 (6 bases). Germline CDR1 is LGHDT and CDR2 is YNNKEL (reference sequence). The CDR3 consists of 15 residues. Trimming removed 3 bases at V and 2 bases at J, with 11 bases between. The CDR3: CASSQQGSAGNTIYF. The CDR3 DNA reads TGTGCCAGCAGCCAGCAGGGGTCCGCTGGAAACACCATATATTTT.